Below are 30 T cell receptor beta chains sequenced from a single sample in a study of control samples from healthy donors and cancer patients. Clones were sequenced by immunoSEQ multiplex PCR, and TCRdb holds only the in-frame ones, with some missing. The profile covers more than 100,000 clones, with about 91% appearing a single time and around 3.3% taken by the ten largest. Sequencing was performed on blood. The receptor set was obtained from a man aged 35 to 55 in good health.

The chain employs TRBV9 and TRBJ2-5; D may be TRBD2 (6 bases). V was trimmed by 3 bases and J by 1 base, leaving 10 bases between them. The CDR3 consists of 14 residues. Germline loops: CDR1 SGDLS, CDR2 YYNGEE. CDR3 amino acids: CASSGGTLQETQYF. Written as DNA, the CDR3 is TGTGCCAGCAGCGGCGGGACCCTCCAAGAGACCCAGTACTTC.

V gene TRBV6-4 combines with J gene TRBJ2-3; D possibly uses TRBD1 or TRBD2 (5 bases each). The ends were cut back, 6 bases at V and 8 bases at J, with 12 bases in the middle. The CDR3 contains 12 residues. Germline assignment: CDR1 MRHNA and CDR2 SNTAGT. CDR3 region: CASSPTGATQYF. The CDR3 DNA is TGTGCCAGCAGCCCAACCGGGGCTACGCAGTATTTT.

This chain connects TRBV24-1 to TRBJ2-2; 7 nucleotides agree with TRBD1. With V trimmed by 12 bases and J by 7 bases, 13 bases remained unmatched. The germline V gene has CDR1 KGHDR and CDR2 SFDVKD. This CDR3 contains 14 residues. The CDR3 here is CAVRTGGRGGELFF. The CDR3 region has the DNA TGTGCCGTCCGGACAGGTGGTAGGGGCGGGGAGCTGTTTTTT.

The sample holds one count of this clone. V and J are TRBV3-1 (or the pseudogene TRBV3-2) and TRBJ2-6, with unresolved D. Between the trimmed V and J ends, which lost 3 bases and 2 bases, there was a span of 5 bases. This CDR3 has 14 amino acids. The germline gives CDR1 LGHDT, CDR2 YNNKEL (reference sequence). The CDR3 spells CASSQSPGANVLTF. The CDR3 bases are TGTGCCAGCAGCCAGTCCCCTGGGGCCAACGTCCTGACTTTC.

The chain joins TRBV21-1 to TRBJ1-5. TRBV21-1 is a recognized pseudogene. The CDR3 totals 16 residues. The CDR3 DNA reads as TGTGCCAGCAGCAAGAGGATGGGCGATAGCAATCAGCCCCAGCATTTT. Its protein is CASSKRMGDSNQPQHF.

The gene calls are TRBV30 and TRBJ2-2, with no clear D. Germline CDR1 is GTSNPN and CDR2 is SVGIG (reference sequence). The CDR3 loop spans 14 amino acids. The germline V and J ends were trimmed by 7 bases and 4 bases, with 16 bases remaining between them. This CDR3 is CAFKGNRITGELFF. In DNA form, the CDR3 reads TGTGCCTTTAAGGGTAATCGGATCACCGGGGAGCTGTTTTTT.

The rearrangement joins TRBV5-4 to TRBJ1-2, with D tentatively TRBD1 (5 bases). This CDR3 region has 14 residues. The germline gives CDR1 SGHNT, CDR2 YYREEE (reference sequence). The V gene lost 1 base and the J gene lost 4 bases, with 11 bases spanning the gap. CDR3 in DNA: TGTGCCAGCAGCTTGTTGGAGGGGATCTATGGCTACACCTTC. It codes for CASSLLEGIYGYTF. Variable domain in full (rest from reference TRBV5-4 and TRBJ1-2): ETGVTQSPTHLIKTRGQQVTLRCSSQSGHNTVSWYQQALGQGPQFIFQYYREEENGRGNFPPRFSGLQFPNYSSELNVNALELDDSALYLCASSLLEGIYGYTFGSGTRLTVV.

This chain links TRBV18 with TRBJ1-1, with 7 bases aligning to TRBD1. The trim removed 2 bases at V and 0 bases at J, leaving 0 bases unmatched. This CDR3 has 14 residues. Germline CDR1 is KGHSH and CDR2 is LQKENI. CDR3 in amino acids: CASSPDRVNTEAFF. In nucleotides, the CDR3 is TGTGCCAGCTCACCAGACAGGGTGAACACTGAAGCTTTCTTT.

This chain links TRBV3-1 (or the pseudogene TRBV3-2) with TRBJ1-2; perhaps TRBD1 as D (5 bases). With 1 base removed from V and 7 bases from J, the gap between germline ends came to 13 bases. This CDR3 spans 14 amino acids. CDR1 is LGHDT, CDR2 YNNKEL, per germline (reference sequence). DNA of the CDR3: TGTGCCAGCAGCCAAGGCCGGGGGAACGGTGGCTACACCTTC. Translated, it gives CASSQGRGNGGYTF.

This chain connects TRBV6-6 to TRBJ2-7; possibly TRBD2 for D (5 bases). From germline, CDR1 is MNHNY and CDR2 SVGAGI (reference sequence). Trimming shortened V by 4 bases and J by 2 bases, and 9 bases separated the two germline ends. The CDR3 is 13 residues long. The chain's CDR3 is CASSLAGTYEQYF. For the CDR3, the DNA is TGTGCCAGCAGTTTAGCCGGGACCTACGAGCAGTACTTC.

The rearrangement joins TRBV6-5 to TRBJ1-5; no reliable D call. The V end lost 0 bases, the J end lost 4 bases, and 10 bases lay between the germline ends. In germline, CDR1 is MNHEY, CDR2 SVGAGI. The length of the CDR3 is 15 residues. The CDR3 coding sequence is TGTGCCAGCAGTTACTCGATTACGGGGAATCAGCCCCAGCATTTT. This translates into CASSYSITGNQPQHF.

The sample holds a few counts of this clone. V usage is TRBV5-1 and J usage is TRBJ1-1; no definite D call. Germline lookup yields CDR1 SGHRS and CDR2 YFSETQ. CDR3 length: 13 residues. V was shortened by 0 bases and J by 11 bases, with 14 bases between the two germline ends. CDR3 nucleotide sequence: TGCGCCAGCAGCTTGGCCGGGGATAACCGGGCTTTCTTT. Amino acid sequence: CASSLAGDNRAFF.

In nucleotides, the CDR3 is TGCGCCAGCAGCTTGGACCGGGAAGGAGATACGCAGTATTTT. Its translation is CASSLDREGDTQYF. The chain recombines TRBV5-1 with TRBJ2-3, with D possibly TRBD2 on 5 matching bases. Germline loops: CDR1 SGHRS, CDR2 YFSETQ. The CDR3 length is 14 residues. V was pared by 0 bases and J by 5 bases, with 10 bases between.

This chain joins TRBV6-5 and TRBJ2-1; 11 nucleotides match TRBD2. The CDR3 length is 15 residues. Unmatched junction bases numbered 5, after V lost 8 bases and J lost 2 bases. Per the germline V gene, CDR1 is MNHEY and CDR2 is SVGAGI. Here the CDR3 reads CASLALAGAYNEQFF. The DNA for the CDR3 is TGTGCCAGCCTCGCACTAGCGGGGGCCTACAATGAGCAGTTCTTC.

The chain joins TRBV2 to TRBJ2-1, with TRBD2 matching over 11 bases. The CDR3 runs 14 residues. Germline CDR1 SNHLY, CDR2 FYNNEI. V was clipped by 6 bases and J by 6 bases; unmatched bases: 4. CDR3 region: CASRVTSGGNEQFF. The CDR3 DNA sequence: TGTGCCAGCAGGGTAACTAGCGGGGGCAATGAGCAGTTCTTC.

This clone has only one observation. The V call is TRBV6-2 or TRBV6-3, the J call TRBJ1-2; TRBD1 is a possible D gene (5 bases). Trimming cost V 2 bases and J 6 bases, with 13 bases left between them. Per germline, CDR1 MNHEY and CDR2 SVGEGT. There are 14 residues in the CDR3. The CDR3 coding sequence is TGTGCCAGCAGTTACCGTGGGGCAGGGCATGGCTACACCTTC. Amino acid sequence: CASSYRGAGHGYTF.

This chain links TRBV15 with TRBJ1-2; D call uncertain. V was trimmed by 3 bases and J by 0 bases, leaving 14 bases between them. Per germline, CDR1 LNHNV and CDR2 YYDKDF (reference sequence). CDR3 length: 16 residues. The CDR3 DNA is TGTGCCACCAGCAGCCCGTCGACGGCCACTAACTATGGCTACACCTTC. Translating it yields CATSSPSTATNYGYTF.

This clone was seen once. This rearrangement joins TRBV30 to TRBJ2-7; D not resolved. The ends were cut back, 2 bases at V and 6 bases at J, with 11 bases in the middle. CDR3 size: 12 residues. CDR1 and CDR2 from the germline V gene are GTSNPN and SVGIG (reference sequence). CDR3 bases: TGTGCCTGGAGTCAAACACGCTCCGAGCAGTACTTC. Amino acid sequence: CAWSQTRSEQYF.

The chain joins TRBV7-2 to TRBJ1-5; unclear D gene. Germline V gene sequence: CDR1 SGHTA, CDR2 FQGNSA. Trimming cost V 2 bases and J 4 bases, with 9 bases left between them. The CDR3 consists of 14 residues. CDR3 in DNA: TGTGCCAGCAGCTTATCGCCTGGGAATCAGCCCCAGCATTTT. Its translation: CASSLSPGNQPQHF.

The chain is built from TRBV2 and TRBJ1-1; a possible D gene is TRBD1 (6 bases). V shed 6 bases and J shed 6 bases, with 14 bases lying between them. CDR1 and CDR2 (germline): SNHLY, FYNNEI. The CDR3 is 13 residues long. Written as DNA, the CDR3 is TGTGCCAGCAGGGCCACAGGGAGGGCTGAAGCTTTCTTT. Translated: CASRATGRAEAFF.

The rearrangement uses TRBV24-1 and TRBJ1-4, with 8 bases identical to TRBD1. Germline-derived CDR1 and CDR2 are KGHDR and SFDVKD. This CDR3 is 14 amino acids long. The V segment lost 6 bases and the J segment 7 bases; nucleotides outside the gene matches: 6. CDR3 sequence: CATSPGRGPEKLFF. The DNA for the CDR3 is TGTGCCACCAGTCCGGGCAGGGGGCCTGAAAAACTGTTTTTT.

The rearrangement links TRBV7-2 to TRBJ1-6; 7 positions match TRBD1. V trimming: 5 bases; J trimming: 4 bases; junction bases outside the gene matches: 5. The germline gives CDR1 SGHTA, CDR2 FQGNSA. The CDR3 runs 15 residues. The CDR3 region is CASSAGTEYNSPLHF. The CDR3 DNA sequence: TGTGCCAGCAGCGCCGGGACAGAATATAATTCACCCCTCCACTTT.

CDR3 in amino acids: CASSQGQGNEKLFF. In nucleotides, the CDR3 is TGTGCCAGCAGTCAGGGACAGGGTAATGAAAAACTGTTTTTT. The chain carries TRBV6-5 and TRBJ1-4; 9 nucleotides line up with TRBD1. J lost 4 bases, V lost 5 bases, and 2 bases had no gene match. Germline V lookup: CDR1 MNHEY, CDR2 SVGAGI. The CDR3 contains 14 residues.

The rearrangement links TRBV2 to TRBJ1-2, with no clear D. Trimming cost V 8 bases and J 5 bases, with 18 bases left between them. This CDR3 region has 14 residues. Germline-derived CDR1 and CDR2 are SNHLY and FYNNEI. CDR3 nucleotides: TGTGCCAGCTCCCGGGTCCCGCGAAGTTATGGCTACACCTTC. Translated: CASSRVPRSYGYTF. The complete variable domain, with remaining parts taken from reference TRBV2 and TRBJ1-2, reads EPEVTQTPSHQVTQMGQEVILRCVPISNHLYFYWYRQILGQKVEFLVSFYNNEISEKSEIFDDQFSVERPDGSNFTLKIRSTKLEDSAMYFCASSRVPRSYGYTFGSGTRLTVV.

This clone was seen only once. The chain combines TRBV3-1 (or the pseudogene TRBV3-2) with TRBJ1-1, with 7 bases that match TRBD1. With V trimmed by 5 bases and J by 2 bases, 8 bases remained unmatched. Germline V gene sequence: CDR1 LGHDT, CDR2 YNNKEL (reference sequence). CDR3 size: 15 residues. DNA of the CDR3: TGTGCCAGCAGCTCCACCCGGACAGGAAACACTGAAGCTTTCTTT. This translates into CASSSTRTGNTEAFF.

As regards this clone: Other nucleotide sequences in the sample specify the same CDR3. The chain recombines TRBV7-9 with TRBJ2-7; D might be TRBD2 (6 bases). The CDR3 covers 15 residues. V lost 0 bases and J lost 2, with 11 bases in between. Germline V CDR1 and CDR2: SEHNR, FQNEAQ (reference sequence). This chain's CDR3 is CASSLAGTGTYEQYF. CDR3 sequence (DNA): TGTGCCAGCAGCTTAGCAGGGACTGGTACCTACGAGCAGTACTTC.

This clone was recorded only once. The chain employs TRBV5-1 and TRBJ2-7, with D hard to call. There are 13 residues in the CDR3. The V and J ends lost 2 bases and 2 bases respectively, with 8 bases between them. Germline V gene data show CDR1 as SGHRS and CDR2 as YFSETQ. The CDR3 is CASSLEVTYEQYF. In DNA form, the CDR3 reads TGCGCCAGCAGCTTAGAAGTTACCTACGAGCAGTACTTC.

The rearrangement joins TRBV19 to TRBJ2-7; unclear D gene. This CDR3 has 14 amino acids. The V end lost 4 bases, the J end lost 2 bases, and 12 bases lay between the germline ends. Germline V gene lookup returns CDR1 LNHDA and CDR2 SQIVND (reference sequence). CDR3 amino acids: CASSKGKYTYEQYF. CDR3 sequence (DNA): TGTGCCAGTAGTAAAGGGAAGTACACCTACGAGCAGTACTTC. The whole variable domain, filled in from reference TRBV19 and TRBJ2-7, reads DGGITQSPKYLFRKEGQNVTLSCEQNLNHDAMYWYRQDPGQGLRLIYYSQIVNDFQKGDIAEGYSVSREKKESFPLTVTSAQKNPTAFYLCASSKGKYTYEQYFGPGTRLTVT.

CDR3 region: CASSLMGGETQYF. The CDR3 coding sequence is TGTGCCAGCAGCTTAATGGGAGGAGAGACCCAGTACTTC. The chain carries TRBV7-9 and TRBJ2-5, with TRBD2 as a possible D gene (6 bases). This CDR3 spans 13 amino acids. V was clipped by 2 bases and J by 4 bases, with 8 bases between them. Germline V gives CDR1 SEHNR, CDR2 FQNEAQ (reference sequence).

The rearrangement uses TRBV6-6 and TRBJ2-5, with D perhaps being TRBD1 or TRBD2 (5 bases each). V dropped 0 bases and J dropped 7 bases, with 12 bases sitting between them. Germline V gives CDR1 MNHNY, CDR2 SVGAGI (reference sequence). The CDR3 runs 14 residues. The CDR3 sequence is CASSYSGGSGTQYF. The CDR3 DNA sequence: TGTGCCAGCAGTTACTCTGGGGGATCGGGGACCCAGTACTTC.